This T cell receptor beta chain was found in a study of response to subunit inactivated influenza vaccine. Points from the study as a whole: Authors suggested that a seasonal influenza vaccination recruits few new T cells each time.

This clonotype came up a few times. The antigen is unknown. TCRdb independently ran MiXCR on the RT-PCR reads; one entry per CDR3 protein. This sample has around 520,000 distinct CDR3 sequences; about 11% occur once, and the top ten carry 10%. The CDR3 is made up of 13 amino acids. The V end was cut by 5 bases, the J end by 4 bases, with 15 bases between. Germline V gene sequence: CDR1 DFQATT, CDR2 SNEGSKA (reference sequence). The V and J genes are TRBV20-1 and TRBJ2-7, with D maybe TRBD2 (6 bases). This clonotype was sampled from a man aged 45-65 years who received an inactivated influenza vaccine. Specimen: PBMCs from blood, collected on the day of vaccination. CDR3 protein: CSAAGGARYEQYF. The CDR3 nucleotides read TGCAGTGCTGCGGGCGGGGCGCGGTACGAGCAGTACTTC.